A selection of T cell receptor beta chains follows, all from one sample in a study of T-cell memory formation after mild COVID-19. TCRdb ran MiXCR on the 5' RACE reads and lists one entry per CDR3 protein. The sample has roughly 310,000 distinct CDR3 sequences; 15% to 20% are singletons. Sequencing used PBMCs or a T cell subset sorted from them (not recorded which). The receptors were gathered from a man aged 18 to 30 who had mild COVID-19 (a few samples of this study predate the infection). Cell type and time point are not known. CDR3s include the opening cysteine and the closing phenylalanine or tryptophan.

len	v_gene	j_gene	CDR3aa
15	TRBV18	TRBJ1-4	CASSGGRVANEKLFF
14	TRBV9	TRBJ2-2	CASSVVWGSGELFF
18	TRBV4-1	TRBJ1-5	CASSQVWLQAISNQPQHF
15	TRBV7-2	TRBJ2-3	CASGNQVAFTDTQYF
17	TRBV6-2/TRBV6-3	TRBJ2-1	CASSYSIFKERYNEQFF
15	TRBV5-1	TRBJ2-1	CASSALAGGNNEQFF
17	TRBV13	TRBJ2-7	CASSLERPGASSYEQYF
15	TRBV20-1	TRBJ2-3	CSASYTGRVTDTQYF
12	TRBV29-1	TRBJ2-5	CSVTPRPATQYF
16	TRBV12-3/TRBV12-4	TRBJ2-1	CASSFSGPQGRGEQFF
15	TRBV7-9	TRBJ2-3	CASSLGGSGTDTQYF
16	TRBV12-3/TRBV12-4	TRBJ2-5	CASSYTGLAGGETQYF
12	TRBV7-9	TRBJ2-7	CASSLGTYEQYF
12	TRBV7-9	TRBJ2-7	CASSLRRDEQYF
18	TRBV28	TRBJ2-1	CASSLNRQDGVPDNEQFF